This entry describes one TCR beta chain. What it binds is unknown. From germline, CDR1 is SGHVS and CDR2 FNYEAQ. The J segment lost 0 bases and the V segment lost 7 bases, leaving 4 bases of the junction unmatched. This CDR3 region has 14 residues. These data come from a study of cytomegalovirus exposure and HLA in healthy donors. Study-wide results and limits: Diagnosis of cytomegalovirus status made by the classifier reportedly showed high specificity and sensitivity. The investigators catalogued 180 or so TCR beta chains as cytomegalovirus-associated. The authors confirmed in vitro that a few CMV-associated chains were specific for CMV antigens. It was assumed in the presence/absence analyses that sequencing depth was roughly uniform across donors.

The study ran its PCR with 60 Vbeta and 13 Jbeta primers. Repertoires were generated with immunoSEQ multiplex PCR, while TCRdb's copy carries only in-frame clones and drops some. The sample has around 84,000 clones, 70% to 80% seen once; the top ten hold about an eighth. Source material: PBMCs. The TCR was taken from a human donor in good health. The rearrangement uses TRBV7-6 and TRBJ2-5, with 8 bases aligning to TRBD2. For the CDR3, the DNA is TGTGCCAGCACCTCGGGGGGGAACCAAGAGACCCAGTACTTC. Protein product: CASTSGGNQETQYF.